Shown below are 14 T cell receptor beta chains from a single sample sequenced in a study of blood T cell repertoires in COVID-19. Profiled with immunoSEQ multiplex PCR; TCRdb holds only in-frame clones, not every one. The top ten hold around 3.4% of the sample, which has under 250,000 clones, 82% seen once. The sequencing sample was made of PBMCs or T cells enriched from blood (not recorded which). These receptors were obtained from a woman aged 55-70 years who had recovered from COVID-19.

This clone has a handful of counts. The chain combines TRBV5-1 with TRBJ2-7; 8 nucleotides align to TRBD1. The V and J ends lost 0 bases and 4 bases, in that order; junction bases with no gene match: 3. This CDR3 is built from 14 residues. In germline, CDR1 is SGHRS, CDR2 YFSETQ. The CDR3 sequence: CASSLAGQGYEQYF. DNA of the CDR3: TGCGCCAGCAGCTTGGCTGGACAGGGTTACGAGCAGTACTTC.

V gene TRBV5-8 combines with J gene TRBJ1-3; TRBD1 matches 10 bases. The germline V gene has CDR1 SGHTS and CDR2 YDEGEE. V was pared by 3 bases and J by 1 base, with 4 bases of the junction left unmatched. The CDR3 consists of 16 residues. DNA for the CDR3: TGTGCCAGCAGCTCTGGGACAGGGGCATCTGGAAACACCATATATTTT. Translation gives CASSSGTGASGNTIYF.

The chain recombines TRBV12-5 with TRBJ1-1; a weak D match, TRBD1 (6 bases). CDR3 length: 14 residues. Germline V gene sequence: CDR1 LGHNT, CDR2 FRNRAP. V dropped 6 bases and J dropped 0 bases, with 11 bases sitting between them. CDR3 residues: CASGTDRMNTEAFF. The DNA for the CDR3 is TGTGCTAGTGGCACAGACAGGATGAACACTGAAGCTTTCTTT. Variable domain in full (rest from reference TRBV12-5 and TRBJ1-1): DARVTQTPRHKVTEMGQEVTMRCQPILGHNTVFWYRQTMMQGLELLAYFRNRAPLDDSGMPKDRFSAEMPDATLATLKIQPSEPRDSAVYFCASGTDRMNTEAFFGQGTRLTVV.

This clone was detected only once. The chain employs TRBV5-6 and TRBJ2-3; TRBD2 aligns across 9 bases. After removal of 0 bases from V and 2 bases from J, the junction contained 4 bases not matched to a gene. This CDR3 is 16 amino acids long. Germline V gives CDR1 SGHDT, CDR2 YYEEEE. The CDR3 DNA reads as TGTGCCAGCAGCTTGGAGCTAGCGGGGATCACAGATACGCAGTATTTT. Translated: CASSLELAGITDTQYF.

CDR3 loop: CATSGGQYNEQFF. As DNA, the CDR3 is TGTGCCACCTCCGGGGGACAGTACAATGAGCAGTTCTTC. This chain uses TRBV24-1 with TRBJ2-1, with D possibly matching TRBD1 (7 bases). This CDR3 is 13 amino acids long. CDR1 KGHDR and CDR2 SFDVKD come from the germline V gene. V shed 9 bases and J shed 4 bases, with 12 bases lying between them.

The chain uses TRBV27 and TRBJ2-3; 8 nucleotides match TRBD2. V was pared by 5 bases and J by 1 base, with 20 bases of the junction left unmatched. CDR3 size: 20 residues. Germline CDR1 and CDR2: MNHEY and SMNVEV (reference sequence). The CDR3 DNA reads TGTGCCAGCAGTCAGCTCCTACCCTCTCTCTCCGGGGGGGGCACAGATACGCAGTATTTT. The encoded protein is CASSQLLPSLSGGGTDTQYF.

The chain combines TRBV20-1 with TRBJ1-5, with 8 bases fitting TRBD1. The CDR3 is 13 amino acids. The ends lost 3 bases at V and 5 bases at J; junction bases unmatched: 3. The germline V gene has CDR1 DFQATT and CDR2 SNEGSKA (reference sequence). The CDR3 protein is CSASNRGYQPQHF. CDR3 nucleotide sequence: TGCAGTGCTAGTAACAGGGGGTATCAGCCCCAGCATTTT.

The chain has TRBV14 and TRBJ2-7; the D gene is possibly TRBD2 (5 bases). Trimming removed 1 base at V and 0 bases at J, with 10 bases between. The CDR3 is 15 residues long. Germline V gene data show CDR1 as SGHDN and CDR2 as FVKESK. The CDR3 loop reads CASSQGGPGSYEQYF. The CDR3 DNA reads TGTGCCAGCAGCCAAGGAGGGCCGGGCTCCTACGAGCAGTACTTC.

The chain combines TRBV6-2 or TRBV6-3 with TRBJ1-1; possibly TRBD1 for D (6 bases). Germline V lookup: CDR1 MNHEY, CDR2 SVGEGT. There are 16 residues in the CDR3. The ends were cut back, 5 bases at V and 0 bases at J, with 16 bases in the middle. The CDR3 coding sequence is TGTGCCAGCAGTCCAAGGAGGACAGCACTGAACACTGAAGCTTTCTTT. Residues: CASSPRRTALNTEAFF.

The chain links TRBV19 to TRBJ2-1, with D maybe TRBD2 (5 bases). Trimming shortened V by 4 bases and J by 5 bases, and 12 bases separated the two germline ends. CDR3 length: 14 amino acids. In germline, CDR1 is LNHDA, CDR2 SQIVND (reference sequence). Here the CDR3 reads CASSNPPGNNEQFF. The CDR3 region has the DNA TGTGCCAGTAGTAATCCCCCCGGGAACAATGAGCAGTTCTTC.

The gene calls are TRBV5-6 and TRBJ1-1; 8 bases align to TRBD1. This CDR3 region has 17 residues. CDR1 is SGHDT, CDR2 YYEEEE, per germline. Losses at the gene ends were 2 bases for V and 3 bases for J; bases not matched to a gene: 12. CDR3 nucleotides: TGTGCCAGCAGCTTATATCTAGACAGGGGATCGTACACTGAAGCTTTCTTT. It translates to CASSLYLDRGSYTEAFF.

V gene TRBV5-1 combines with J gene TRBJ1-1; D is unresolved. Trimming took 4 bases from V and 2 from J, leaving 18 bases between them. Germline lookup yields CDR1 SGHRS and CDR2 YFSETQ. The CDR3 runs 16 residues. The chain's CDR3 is CASSPAAGMLNTEAFF. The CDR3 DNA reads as TGCGCCAGCAGCCCGGCCGCGGGGATGTTAAACACTGAAGCTTTCTTT.

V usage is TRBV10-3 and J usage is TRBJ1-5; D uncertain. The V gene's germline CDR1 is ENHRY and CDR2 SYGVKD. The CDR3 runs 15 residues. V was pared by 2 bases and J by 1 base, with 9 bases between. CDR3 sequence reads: CAISERVGSNQPQHF. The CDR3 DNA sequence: TGTGCCATCAGTGAGCGGGTCGGAAGCAATCAGCCCCAGCATTTT.

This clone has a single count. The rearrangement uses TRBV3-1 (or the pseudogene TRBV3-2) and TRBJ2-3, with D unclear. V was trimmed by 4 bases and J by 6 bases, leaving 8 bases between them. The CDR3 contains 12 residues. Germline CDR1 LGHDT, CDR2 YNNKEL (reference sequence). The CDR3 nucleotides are TGTGCCAGCAGCCCTCGTTTGGATACGCAGTATTTT. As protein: CASSPRLDTQYF.